The clone carrying this T cell receptor beta chain was seen only once. As yet, its antigen is unknown. 60 Vbeta and 13 Jbeta primers were used in PCR. Sequencing used immunoSEQ multiplex PCR; TCRdb keeps in-frame clones, though not all of them. Of some 180,000 clones listed, around three quarters were seen once; the top ten hold approximately 2%. The data are from a study of cytomegalovirus exposure and HLA in healthy donors. Overall study findings and caveats: An analysis was carried out at a later point. It showed that HLA-associated TCR beta chains were more clonally expanded than equally common non-associated chains. In a later analysis, V- and J-gene trimming of beta chains associated with a DCLRE1C missense variant, replicated independently. The likely origin of a cluster of highly shared sequence variants was a sequencing artifact. When analyzed later, the rates of TCR association showed variation by HLA locus, with DRB1 the most and HLA-C the fewest.

With 3 bases clipped from V and 2 bases from J, the junction kept 10 bases outside the gene matches. The CDR3 totals 16 residues. Per germline, CDR1 SGDLS and CDR2 YYNGEE. The sequenced sample was PBMCs. This chain connects TRBV9 to TRBJ2-7; 8 bases line up with TRBD1. The receptor comes from a man aged 25-45 years in good health and CMV-seronegative. This CDR3 reads CASSATQGASTYEQYF. CDR3 nucleotide sequence: TGTGCCAGCAGCGCCACCCAGGGGGCTTCAACCTACGAGCAGTACTTC.